The rows below give T cell receptor beta chains drawn from one sample of a study of shared clonotypes between healthy human individuals. Clones were read by immunoSEQ multiplex PCR, and TCRdb kept only the in-frame ones, dropping some. This sample has 1.4 million or so clones, with around 98.5% found just once. The sequenced sample consisted of naive CD4+ T cells sorted from blood. The receptors come from a man aged 25 to 40 in good health. Each CDR3 is given with its conserved first and last residue. The order of the fields is V gene, J gene, clone size, CDR3 protein. Not all rows give a size; the values are once, few, many and, for expanded clones, a class.

TRBV28	TRBJ2-7	NA	CAHRGTPTYEQYF
TRBV6-4	TRBJ2-3	once	CASKQTSGTGDTQYF
TRBV2	TRBJ2-1	NA	CAAGTHPHNEQFF
TRBV5-1	TRBJ2-1	NA	CASSYQVSPRSPYNEQFF
TRBV19	TRBJ1-2	NA	CASSFAGGGYGYTF
TRBV5-1	TRBJ2-7	once	CASSLASSYEQYF
TRBV5-4	TRBJ2-1	NA	CASSLGREEGEQFF
TRBV7-2	TRBJ1-4	NA	CASSLSQGSNEKLFF
TRBV5-5	TRBJ1-4	NA	CASSFQQGASANEKLFF
TRBV27	TRBJ2-7	NA	CASKVYEQYF
TRBV28	TRBJ1-5	NA	CASSLSPGQVGDSNQPQHF
TRBV6-1	TRBJ1-2	NA	CASSKVWQNYGYTF
TRBV9	TRBJ1-2	NA	CASSPEIGGPYGYTF
TRBV7-2	TRBJ1-5	NA	CASSFREKQPQHF
TRBV30	TRBJ1-1	NA	CAWRDNIGARAFF
TRBV6-1	TRBJ1-2	NA	CASRPGQLYGYTF
TRBV29-1	TRBJ2-3	NA	CSWSAELTDTQYF
TRBV2	TRBJ1-2	NA	CASRPGGNYGYTF
TRBV5-1	TRBJ2-7	NA	CASSPGQGAYEQYF
TRBV19	TRBJ1-1	NA	CACSPGKRGTEAFF
TRBV27	TRBJ1-4	NA	CASSFLPSLSNEKLFF
TRBV7-9	TRBJ2-4	once	CASSLSTPGYIQYF
TRBV28	TRBJ1-5	NA	CASSLFPSPKDSHGNQPQHF
TRBV7-8	TRBJ2-1	NA	CASSQQREGHYNEQFF
TRBV5-1	TRBJ2-7	NA	CASSLGAGVAYEQYF
TRBV6-6	TRBJ2-7	NA	CASSYEVFYEQYF
TRBV12-5	TRBJ2-1	NA	CASGLDRGYNEQFF
TRBV5-1	TRBJ1-5	NA	CASSLSADSNQPQHF
TRBV28	TRBJ1-2	NA	CASSLVPPLTNYGYTF
TRBV5-1	TRBJ2-2	NA	CASSLGGPSTGELFF
TRBV7-9	TRBJ2-2	NA	CASSSGQGRTGELFF